This T cell receptor (beta chain) comes out of a study of identical twins. Whole-study results and caveats: Fewer insertions were carried by abundant cord blood beta clonotypes, but none was seen in memory repertoires.

One entry per CDR3 protein results from TCRdb running MiXCR on the 5' RACE reads. The profile shows about 280,000 distinct CDR3 sequences, under 9.5% of them singletons. The CDR3 has 17 residues. V was clipped by 5 bases and J by 2 bases; unmatched bases: 6. Germline loops: CDR1 MDHEN, CDR2 SYDVKM. This clonotype was seen at least ten times. What it binds is unknown. These same records also appear under a second study, on yellow fever vaccine responses in identical twins.

This chain joins TRBV28 and TRBJ2-3; 14 nucleotides line up with TRBD2. This TCR was sampled from a woman between 18 and 29 years old in good health. The sequenced sample consisted of memory (CD45RO+) T cells sorted from blood. The CDR3 is CASSRRTSGRITDTQYF. CDR3 DNA sequence: TGTGCCAGCAGTCGACGGACTAGCGGGAGGATCACAGATACGCAGTATTTT.